A single sample gave rise to the 19 T cell receptor beta chains below, sequenced in a study of CD8+CD57+ T cells in acquired aplastic anemia. Genomic DNA provided the template from which TCR beta VDJ and CDR3 profiles were obtained. One entry per CDR3 protein, called by TCRdb with MiXCR from the reads. The sample gives approximately 160,000 distinct CDR3 sequences, around 40% of which show up once; approximately 1% is in the top ten. Sequenced sample: sorted CD4+, CD8+, or CD8+CD57+ T cells (not recorded which) from PBMCs. The receptors were sampled from a human donor in good health.

This clonotype has ten or more counts. The CDR3: CASSYSLAARGSYEQYF. CDR3 DNA sequence: TGTGCCAGCAGTTACTCCCTAGCTGCGAGGGGCTCCTACGAGCAGTACTTC. This chain connects TRBV6-5 to TRBJ2-7; D might be TRBD1 or TRBD2, each matching 5 bases. The ends were cut back, 0 bases at V and 0 bases at J, with 15 bases in the middle. Looked up from germline, CDR1 is MNHEY and CDR2 is SVGAGI. The CDR3 is 17 residues long.

This clonotype was detected many times. The chain is built from TRBV7-6 and TRBJ1-4; TRBD1 aligns across 8 bases. Trimming at V came to 4 bases and at J to 5 bases, leaving 6 bases not matched to a gene. The germline gives CDR1 SGHVS, CDR2 FNYEAQ. The CDR3 totals 15 residues. The DNA of the CDR3 is TGTGCCAGCAGCTCGTACAGGGGGTCAAATGAAAAACTGTTTTTT. This gives the protein CASSSYRGSNEKLFF. Drawing the rest from reference TRBV7-6 and TRBJ1-4, the complete variable domain is GAGVSQSPRYKVTKRGQDVALRCDPISGHVSLYWYRQALGQGPEFLTYFNYEAQQDKSGLPNDRFSAERPEGSISTLTIQRTEQRDSAMYRCASSSYRGSNEKLFFGSGTQLSVL.

This clonotype was observed at least ten times. This sequence joins TRBV4-2 and TRBJ2-5; tentative D call: TRBD1 (6 bases). V lost 0 bases and J lost 5, with 13 bases in between. The CDR3 is made up of 15 amino acids. Germline assignment: CDR1 LGHNA and CDR2 YNFKEQ. The CDR3 bases are TGTGCCAGCAGCCAAGATGGGGGACACTCCGAGACCCAGTACTTC. Protein product: CASSQDGGHSETQYF.

This clonotype was counted many times. This sequence joins TRBV6-1 and TRBJ2-7; 12 bases map to TRBD2. Germline CDR1 MNHNS, CDR2 SASEGT. V trimming: 6 bases; J trimming: 4 bases; junction bases outside the gene matches: 7. The length of the CDR3 is 15 residues. The CDR3 coding sequence is TGTGCCAGCAGACAACTAGCGGGAGGTTCTTACGAGCAGTACTTC. Translation gives CASRQLAGGSYEQYF.

This clonotype was seen many times. The chain links TRBV6-4 to TRBJ1-2, with 7 nucleotides matching TRBD1. V was clipped by 0 bases and J by 3 bases; unmatched bases: 4. The CDR3 totals 15 residues. CDR1 is MRHNA, CDR2 SNTAGT, per germline. As DNA, the CDR3 is TGTGCCAGCAGTGACTCGGGACAGTCATACTATGGCTACACCTTC. This encodes CASSDSGQSYYGYTF.

This clonotype has a count of ten or more. The chain links TRBV19 to TRBJ1-1; 9 bases agree with TRBD1. CDR1 and CDR2 (germline): LNHDA, SQIVND (reference sequence). The CDR3 has 16 amino acids. With 6 bases clipped from V and 1 base from J, the junction kept 9 bases outside the gene matches. CDR3 in amino acids: CASSKPPGQGNTEAFF. CDR3 in DNA: TGTGCCAGTAGCAAACCTCCGGGACAGGGGAACACTGAAGCTTTCTTT.

This sequence joins TRBV20-1 and TRBJ2-5; 8 bases fit TRBD2. The CDR3 runs to 14 residues. Germline V gene lookup returns CDR1 DFQATT and CDR2 SNEGSKA (reference sequence). The V gene end was trimmed by 3 bases and the J gene end by 5 bases; junction bases not matched to a gene: 8. In DNA form, the CDR3 reads TGCAGTGCTAGGCTAGCGGGTGAATGGGAGACCCAGTACTTC. Its translation is CSARLAGEWETQYF.

This clonotype was observed a handful of times. This chain uses TRBV7-2 with TRBJ2-1, with 9 positions matching TRBD2. The length of the CDR3 is 13 residues. Looked up from germline, CDR1 is SGHTA and CDR2 is FQGNSA. V dropped 5 bases and J dropped 13; count of bases not matched to a gene: 9. CDR3 nucleotides: TGTGCCAGCAGCCCCAGACTAGCGGAGGACCAGTTCTTC. It encodes CASSPRLAEDQFF.

At least ten counts were recorded for this clonotype. The rearrangement joins TRBV5-1 to TRBJ2-7; 11 bases fit TRBD2. This CDR3 region has 13 residues. V was pared by 2 bases and J by 6 bases, with 1 base of the junction left unmatched. CDR1 is SGHRS, CDR2 YFSETQ, per germline. The CDR3 here is CASSFGLAGEQYF. CDR3 in DNA: TGCGCCAGCAGCTTCGGACTAGCGGGCGAGCAGTACTTC.

J is TRBJ1-6 and V is TRBV24-1; D gene ambiguous. CDR1 and CDR2 from the germline V gene are KGHDR and SFDVKD. The CDR3 has 14 residues. V lost 3 bases and J 6 bases, leaving 8 bases between the germline ends. CDR3 sequence: CATSDIPPNSPLHF. The CDR3 region has the DNA TGTGCCACCAGTGATATACCGCCTAATTCACCCCTCCACTTT.

V gene TRBV4-2 combines with J gene TRBJ2-7, with TRBD1 matching over 10 bases. This CDR3 is 17 amino acids long. The germline gives CDR1 LGHNA, CDR2 YNFKEQ. The V and J ends lost 4 bases and 4 bases, in that order; junction bases with no gene match: 13. CDR3 sequence reads: CASSRGATGQGTYEQYF. The CDR3 nucleotides read TGTGCCAGCAGCCGAGGGGCCACGGGACAGGGGACGTACGAGCAGTACTTC.

The V gene is TRBV6-4, the J gene TRBJ2-3; TRBD1 matches 9 bases. V lost 8 bases and J lost 2; bases outside the gene matches: 5. Germline CDR1 MRHNA, CDR2 SNTAGT. This CDR3 comprises 14 residues. In DNA, the CDR3 is TGTGCCAGCTCGGGACAGGGAAACACAGATACGCAGTATTTT. This translates into CASSGQGNTDTQYF.

The sample holds many counts of this clonotype. This rearrangement joins TRBV6-1 to TRBJ1-6; TRBD1 is a possible D gene (6 bases). The CDR3 has 15 amino acids. V dropped 1 base and J dropped 8 bases, with 12 bases sitting between them. The germline gives CDR1 MNHNS, CDR2 SASEGT. The CDR3 here is CASSEDRGLYSPLHF. The CDR3 bases are TGTGCCAGCAGTGAAGATCGGGGGCTTTATTCACCCCTCCACTTT.

This clonotype was observed at least ten times. J is TRBJ2-7 and V is TRBV5-4; 9 bases line up with TRBD1. Germline loops: CDR1 SGHNT, CDR2 YYREEE (reference sequence). The CDR3 is 15 residues long. V dropped 3 bases and J dropped 3; count of bases not matched to a gene: 7. The CDR3 loop reads CASSYTGTGIYEQYF. In DNA, the CDR3 is TGTGCCAGCAGCTACACCGGGACAGGGATCTACGAGCAGTACTTC.

The sample holds one count of this clonotype. The chain joins TRBV6-5 to TRBJ1-2; D not resolved. CDR1 is MNHEY, CDR2 SVGAGI, per germline. Trimming removed 0 bases from V and 6 bases from J, with 8 bases in between. The CDR3 is 13 amino acids. The CDR3 protein is CASSYSFQHGYTF. The DNA for the CDR3 is TGTGCCAGCAGTTACTCCTTCCAGCATGGCTACACCTTC.

The chain links TRBV20-1 to TRBJ1-1, with D possibly being TRBD1 (6 bases). V was shortened by 5 bases and J by 10 bases, with 11 bases between the two germline ends. The CDR3 length is 10 residues. In germline, CDR1 is DFQATT, CDR2 SNEGSKA (reference sequence). For the CDR3, the DNA is TGCAGTGCTGTTTCAGGGGCAGCTTTCTTT. Translation: CSAVSGAAFF.

Only a few counts were recorded for this clonotype. This chain joins TRBV30 and TRBJ1-2; D is possibly TRBD1 (6 bases). V lost 4 bases, J lost 7 bases, and 13 bases lay in between. In germline, CDR1 is GTSNPN, CDR2 SVGIG (reference sequence). This CDR3 has 12 amino acids. The CDR3 sequence is CAWTGGLGGYTF. The CDR3 DNA sequence: TGTGCCTGGACCGGGGGGCTGGGTGGCTACACCTTC.

This clonotype was picked up many times. V and J are TRBV9 and TRBJ2-3; 7 bases match TRBD2. V shed 1 base, J shed 4 bases, and the junction held 6 bases outside the gene matches. The V gene's germline CDR1 is SGDLS and CDR2 YYNGEE. This CDR3 comprises 15 residues. CDR3 sequence (DNA): TGTGCCAGCAGCGTATCGGGGGGACCCCCAGATACGCAGTATTTT. It encodes CASSVSGGPPDTQYF.

V gene TRBV5-1 combines with J gene TRBJ2-1; 10 nucleotides align to TRBD1. There are 18 residues in the CDR3. Germline V gene lookup returns CDR1 SGHRS and CDR2 YFSETQ. J gave up 7 bases and V 4 bases, and 17 bases lay outside the gene matches. The CDR3 sequence: CASSAAITPGQGTNEQFF. The CDR3 bases are TGCGCCAGCAGCGCCGCCATAACACCGGGACAGGGGACGAATGAGCAGTTCTTC.